This TCR beta chain appears in the sequencing data of a study of cytomegalovirus exposure and HLA in healthy donors. Across the study: In an early release, HLA-typed donors contributed about 79 million unique TCR sequences.

Study findings and constraints: Across donors, presence/absence analyses took sequencing depth to be roughly uniform. In a later analysis, a missense DCLRE1C variant was linked to TCR beta V- and J-gene trimming.

Worth noting for this clone: The antigen is undetermined.

The donors (healthy individuals) were bone marrow donors. 13 Jbeta primers and 60 Vbeta primers were used for the PCR. The data were produced by immunoSEQ multiplex PCR, yet TCRdb's version contains in-frame clones alone and is incomplete. The sample includes about 54,000 clones, around 82% of them seen just once. The CDR3 runs to 18 residues. V dropped 7 bases and J dropped 5; count of bases not matched to a gene: 16. Germline V gene data show CDR1 as SQVTM and CDR2 as ANQGSEA. The chain recombines TRBV29-1 with TRBJ2-3; 15 nucleotides agree with TRBD2. The clonotype comes from a woman aged 18-30 years in good health and CMV-seronegative. The sequenced sample was PBMCs. The CDR3 DNA sequence: TGCAGCGCACCCGGGACTAGCGGGAGGCCAAGGATGGAAGATACGCAGTATTTT. This encodes CSAPGTSGRPRMEDTQYF.